These 22 T cell receptor beta chains were all obtained from the same sample, sequenced in a study of molecular identifiers for immune sequencing clone quantification. MiXCR, run by TCRdb on the PCR reads, gives a single entry per CDR3 protein. The table shows around 460,000 distinct CDR3 sequences, with 20% to 25% occurring only once. The specimen was naive CD8+ T cells from blood, with Jurkat cell RNA spiked in. Subset: FACS-sorted CD8+CD4-CCR7+CD45RA+ naive T cells. The receptors were gathered from a human donor in good health. Some libraries in this study had Jurkat cell RNA spiked in.

The sample holds many counts of this clonotype. Sequence at one end of the junction differs from germline and may be a read error. This rearrangement joins TRBV25-1 to TRBJ2-5; D remains unclear. Germline V gene data show CDR1 as MGHDK and CDR2 as SYGVNS. The CDR3 covers 10 residues. CDR3 nucleotide sequence: TGTGCCACCAGTAGGGAGACCCAGTACTTC. The encoded protein is CATSRETQYF.

This clonotype was found a few times. V gene TRBV9 combines with J gene TRBJ2-3, with 7 bases that match TRBD1. The CDR3 has 18 residues. Germline V gives CDR1 SGDLS, CDR2 YYNGEE. The V and J ends lost 3 bases and 1 base, in that order; junction bases with no gene match: 14. The CDR3 protein is CASSGEGARTPRTDTQYF. CDR3 nucleotide sequence: TGTGCCAGCAGCGGAGAGGGGGCCCGTACTCCCCGCACAGATACGCAGTATTTT.

This clonotype came up a few times. The chain combines TRBV19 with TRBJ1-5; TRBD1 might be the D (6 bases). V lost 3 bases and J lost 9, with 9 bases in between. The length of the CDR3 is 12 residues. CDR1 and CDR2 from the germline V gene are LNHDA and SQIVND (reference sequence). The CDR3 protein is CASSMTGSPQHF. As DNA, the CDR3 is TGTGCCAGTAGTATGACAGGTTCGCCCCAGCATTTT.

Note on this clonotype: This may arise from a read error, as a much more abundant clone is one base away. The gene calls are TRBV4-3 and TRBJ2-1; D might be TRBD1 (6 bases). Looked up from germline, CDR1 is LGHNA and CDR2 is YSLEER. The CDR3 is 16 residues long. The CDR3 loop reads CASSQEKGVDYNERFF. The CDR3 DNA sequence: TGCGCCAGCAGCCAAGAGAAGGGGGTCGACTACAATGAGCGGTTCTTC.

CDR3 in amino acids: CASSVAGAGTDTQYF. CDR3 DNA sequence: TGTGCCAGCAGCGTAGCGGGAGCTGGGACAGATACGCAGTATTTT. The chain carries TRBV5-4 and TRBJ2-3, with TRBD2 identical over 9 bases. The ends lost 4 bases at V and 3 bases at J; junction bases unmatched: 6. CDR3 size: 15 residues. Germline V gene data show CDR1 as SGHNT and CDR2 as YYREEE (reference sequence).

There are many counts of this clonotype. The chain uses TRBV19 and TRBJ1-2; possibly TRBD1 for D (6 bases). The CDR3 sequence is 14 residues long. CDR1 is LNHDA, CDR2 SQIVND, per germline (reference sequence). V was trimmed by 3 bases and J by 4 bases, leaving 12 bases between them. CDR3 nucleotides: TGTGCCAGTAGTATCCCAGGGGACATCTATGGCTACACCTTC. Translation gives CASSIPGDIYGYTF.

As for this clonotype: No conserved phenylalanine or tryptophan is present at the end of the CDR3, so a read error is the likely explanation. The chain is built from TRBV11-2 and TRBJ2-3; D is uncertain. The CDR3 is 13 residues long. Per germline, CDR1 SGHAT and CDR2 FQNNGV. Trimming removed 1 base from V and 2 bases from J, with 4 bases in between. CDR3 in amino acids: CASSLVSTDTQYS. For the CDR3, the DNA is TGTGCCAGCAGCTTAGTTTCCACAGATACGCAGTATTCT.

Many counts were recorded for this clonotype. The rearrangement links TRBV2 to TRBJ2-3; D gene ambiguous. This CDR3 contains 14 residues. The V end was cut by 6 bases, the J end by 0 bases, with 10 bases between. The V gene's germline CDR1 is SNHLY and CDR2 FYNNEI. CDR3 loop: CASSPTSSTDTQYF. CDR3 DNA: TGTGCCAGCAGCCCAACGTCTAGCACAGATACGCAGTATTTT.

The chain employs TRBV7-6 and TRBJ1-1; 7 nucleotides match TRBD1. This CDR3 has 15 residues. CDR1 and CDR2 from the germline V gene are SGHVS and FNYEAQ. After removal of 4 bases from V and 1 base from J, the junction contained 6 bases not matched to a gene. DNA of the CDR3: TGTGCCAGCAGCTCCCCCGACAGGGCGAACACTGAAGCTTTCTTT. Its protein product is CASSSPDRANTEAFF.

In its sample, this clonotype was seen a few times. The CDR3 is CASSYPGDTRSYCNQPQHF. The DNA for the CDR3 is TGTGCCAGCAGTTACCCGGGGGACACGCGATCGTATTGCAATCAGCCCCAGCATTTT. The J gene is TRBJ1-5, the V gene TRBV6-5, with a possible D match to TRBD1 (6 bases). Per the germline V gene, CDR1 is MNHEY and CDR2 is SVGAGI. Trimming cost V 2 bases and J 2 bases, with 22 bases left between them. The CDR3 contains 19 residues.

Regarding this clonotype: One base away lies a much larger clone, so this may be a sequencing read error. This chain uses TRBV29-1 with TRBJ2-2, with 7 bases that match TRBD2. The CDR3 has 15 residues. V lost 6 bases and J lost 0; bases outside the gene matches: 7. Germline V lookup: CDR1 SQVTM, CDR2 ANQGSEA. The CDR3 protein is CSVATSDANTGELFF. DNA for the CDR3: TGCAGCGTCGCTACTAGCGATGCGAACACCGGGGAGCTGTTTTTT.

This clonotype was counted many times. The chain carries TRBV5-1 and TRBJ1-5, with unresolved D. CDR3 size: 18 residues. Trimming stripped 0 bases from V and 1 base from J, with 17 bases between. Germline CDR1 reads SGHRS; CDR2 reads YFSETQ. The chain's CDR3 is CASSLEVEKGSSNQPQHF. The CDR3 DNA reads as TGCGCCAGCAGCTTGGAGGTTGAGAAGGGATCAAGCAATCAGCCCCAGCATTTT.

Ten or more counts support this clonotype. The J gene is TRBJ1-5, the V gene TRBV30, with D perhaps TRBD1 (6 bases). Germline lookup yields CDR1 GTSNPN and CDR2 SVGIG (reference sequence). This CDR3 is built from 14 residues. Trimming left V 4 bases short and J 6 bases short, with 16 bases between. The CDR3: CAWTPMGGGQPQHF. The CDR3 DNA is TGTGCCTGGACCCCCATGGGGGGCGGTCAGCCCCAGCATTTT.

This clonotype showed up just a few times. The chain joins TRBV7-9 to TRBJ1-1; the D gene is possibly TRBD1 (6 bases). V was cut by 7 bases and J by 13 bases, with 25 bases left in between. CDR3 length equals 14 residues. Germline CDR1 SEHNR, CDR2 FQNEAQ (reference sequence). This chain's CDR3 is CASIPVGDAGELFF. Written as DNA, the CDR3 is TGTGCCAGCATCCCGGTCGGCGATGCAGGGGAGCTTTTCTTT.

This clonotype was seen repeatedly, ten times or more. V usage is TRBV5-5 and J usage is TRBJ2-6; 7 nucleotides line up with TRBD1. The trim removed 4 bases at V and 0 bases at J, leaving 7 bases unmatched. CDR1 and CDR2 (germline): SGHKS, YYEKEE (reference sequence). The length of the CDR3 is 17 residues. In DNA form, the CDR3 reads TGTGCCAGCAGCCCAGGACAGGTCAGCTCTGGGGCCAACGTCCTGACTTTC. This codes for CASSPGQVSSGANVLTF.

The chain is built from TRBV7-9 and TRBJ2-7, with unresolved D. Deletions cut 5 bases from V and 3 bases from J, with 11 bases between. This CDR3 is built from 13 residues. In germline, CDR1 is SEHNR, CDR2 FQNEAQ (reference sequence). In nucleotides, the CDR3 is TGTGCCAGCAGCCCATTATTGAGCTACGAGCAGTACTTC. Translated: CASSPLLSYEQYF.

This clonotype showed up many times. The chain couples TRBV7-9 to TRBJ2-7; D not resolved. This CDR3 is built from 14 residues. The ends were cut back, 5 bases at V and 2 bases at J, with 13 bases in the middle. CDR1 and CDR2 (germline): SEHNR, FQNEAQ (reference sequence). This CDR3 is CASSGVVSPYEQYF. For the CDR3, the DNA is TGTGCCAGCAGCGGAGTAGTGTCTCCCTACGAGCAGTACTTC.

The rearrangement joins TRBV6-2 or TRBV6-3 to TRBJ2-7; D is ambiguous. Trimming cost V 6 bases and J 0 bases, with 15 bases left between them. CDR3 size: 15 residues. Germline CDR1 is MNHEY and CDR2 is SVGEGT. CDR3: CASRGPTGGSYEQYF. As DNA, the CDR3 is TGTGCCAGCAGGGGCCCCACGGGCGGCTCCTACGAGCAGTACTTC.

The chain recombines TRBV7-6 with TRBJ1-1; D is possibly TRBD1 (6 bases). V lost 7 bases to trimming and J lost 3 bases, with 15 bases between them. The CDR3 has 14 amino acids. The germline CDR1 and CDR2 sequences are SGHVS and FNYEAQ. The CDR3 protein is CASTLGGQDTEAFF. As DNA, the CDR3 is TGTGCCAGCACCCTAGGGGGGCAGGACACTGAAGCTTTCTTT. Drawing the rest from reference TRBV7-6 and TRBJ1-1, the complete variable domain is GAGVSQSPRYKVTKRGQDVALRCDPISGHVSLYWYRQALGQGPEFLTYFNYEAQQDKSGLPNDRFSAERPEGSISTLTIQRTEQRDSAMYRCASTLGGQDTEAFFGQGTRLTVV.

This clonotype appeared a few times. The chain couples TRBV4-3 to TRBJ1-5, with D possibly matching TRBD1 (5 bases). Trimming cost V 0 bases and J 6 bases, with 9 bases left between them. This CDR3 comprises 14 residues. The germline CDR1 and CDR2 sequences are LGHNA and YSLEER. In DNA, the CDR3 is TGCGCCAGCAGCCAAGATATGGGGGGTCAGCCCCAGCATTTT. As protein: CASSQDMGGQPQHF.

This clonotype has only a few counts. The genes are TRBV6-2 or TRBV6-3 and TRBJ1-5; 9 bases are a match to TRBD1. Germline V gene lookup returns CDR1 MNHEY and CDR2 SVGEGT. This CDR3 comprises 16 residues. V gave up 5 bases and J gave up 6 bases; unmatched junction bases: 11. CDR3 DNA: TGTGCCAGCAGTCGTTACCGGGACAGGGACGGTCAGCCCCAGCATTTT. Protein: CASSRYRDRDGQPQHF.

There are many counts of this clonotype. The chain joins TRBV7-9 to TRBJ2-3; no firm D call. This CDR3 has 12 amino acids. Germline CDR1 and CDR2: SEHNR and FQNEAQ (reference sequence). The V end lost 5 bases, the J end lost 6 bases, and 9 bases lay between the germline ends. For the CDR3, the DNA is TGTGCCAGCAGCCCACCTGTGGATACGCAGTATTTT. Its protein is CASSPPVDTQYF.